This T cell receptor beta chain was profiled in a study of preoperative IRX-2 immunotherapy in early breast cancer. The treatment: preoperative locoregional IRX-2 cytokine immunotherapy. Patients received preoperative, locoregional IRX-2 cytokine immunotherapy in a phase Ib study. The protocol was immunoSEQ multiplex PCR, while the TCRdb copy is restricted to in-frame clones and leaves out a portion. The table has some 59,000 clones, approximately 93% seen once. The CDR3 runs to 16 residues. V was clipped by 0 bases and J by 5 bases; unmatched bases: 9. CDR1 is MNHEY and CDR2 is SVGAGI in the germline V gene.

The V call is TRBV6-5, the J call TRBJ2-7; 8 nucleotides agree with TRBD2. Sampling was performed from a patient treated with IRX-2 immunotherapy. This receptor was identified in a human donor with breast cancer. As DNA, the CDR3 is TGTGCCAGCAGTTACTCGATGGGTAGCGGGGACCACGAGCAGTACTTC. Amino acid sequence: CASSYSMGSGDHEQYF.